These 8 T cell receptor beta chains originate from one sample sequenced in a study of post-analysis software for immune sequencing data. Whole-study findings and limits: Patients showed TRBV5-6, TRBV5-1 and TRBV20-1 among a few TRBV segments more frequent than in controls.

The authors incorporated unique molecular identifiers into the TCR beta cDNA libraries. TCRdb independently ran MiXCR on the PCR reads; one entry per CDR3 protein. The sample holds approximately 460,000 distinct CDR3 sequences, roughly 45% seen once. No antigen has been identified for these receptors. Sequencing was carried out using blood. The receptors come from a girl aged 10 to 17 with multiple sclerosis.

The J gene is TRBJ2-7, the V gene TRBV7-2; 14 nucleotides match TRBD2. V lost 5 bases, J lost 6 bases, and 12 bases stayed unmatched. The CDR3 sequence is 17 residues long. CDR1 is SGHTA and CDR2 is FQGNSA in the germline V gene. CDR3 region: CASSIGTSGSLRREQYF. The CDR3 DNA sequence: TGTGCCAGCAGCATCGGGACTAGCGGGAGCCTTCGTCGCGAGCAGTACTTC.

The chain recombines TRBV7-9 with TRBJ2-5; TRBD2 matches 14 bases. The DNA end is a closer match to TRBJ2-7, so the J assignment may be wrong. The CDR3 covers 16 residues. Germline V gene sequence: CDR1 SEHNR, CDR2 FQNEAQ (reference sequence). CDR3 in DNA: TGTGCCAGCAGCGAAGCGGGACTAGCGGGAGACTACGAGCAGTACTTC. Protein: CASSEAGLAGDYEQYF.

The genes are TRBV7-9 and TRBJ1-2, with TRBD1 as a possible D gene (5 bases). Germline CDR1 SEHNR, CDR2 FQNEAQ (reference sequence). V was shortened by 2 bases and J by 8 bases, with 9 bases between the two germline ends. This CDR3 is built from 12 residues. The CDR3, as DNA: TGTGCCAGCAGCTTATGGACAAACGGCTACACCTTC. Its translation: CASSLWTNGYTF. The full variable domain, with the rest looked up from reference TRBV7-9 and TRBJ1-2, is DTGVSQNPRHKITKRGQNVTFRCDPISEHNRLYWYRQTLGQGPEFLTYFQNEAQLEKSRLLSDRFSAERPKGSFSTLEIQRTEQGDSAMYLCASSLWTNGYTFGSGTRLTVV.

This chain joins TRBV24-1 and TRBJ1-4; a weak D match, TRBD1 (5 bases). Germline V gene lookup returns CDR1 KGHDR and CDR2 SFDVKD. The V end was cut by 2 bases, the J end by 10 bases, with 16 bases between. The CDR3 covers 15 residues. CDR3 bases: TGTGCCACCAGTGATTGGGACGCTGGCGGAGGAAAACTGTTTTTT. Protein product: CATSDWDAGGGKLFF.

This clonotype has only a few counts. The chain is built from TRBV7-2 and TRBJ2-1; D unresolved. The V gene lost 0 bases and the J gene lost 4 bases, with 7 bases spanning the gap. The CDR3 contains 14 residues. Looked up from germline, CDR1 is SGHTA and CDR2 is FQGNSA. CDR3 DNA sequence: TGTGCCAGCAGCTTAGCGGCAGAATACAATGAGCAGTTCTTC. As protein: CASSLAAEYNEQFF.

The chain employs TRBV5-1 and TRBJ2-6; 8 positions match TRBD2. The CDR3 is 18 residues long. Germline trimming cut 4 bases from V and 0 bases from J; bases unmatched to any gene: 9. Germline V gene lookup returns CDR1 SGHRS and CDR2 YFSETQ. CDR3 nucleotides: TGCGCCAGCAGCAACACATTAGCGGGACTCTCTGGGGCCAACGTCCTGACTTTC. This translates into CASSNTLAGLSGANVLTF.

This clonotype was counted only a few times. The chain combines TRBV20-1 with TRBJ2-7, with D possibly TRBD2 on 6 matching bases. From germline, CDR1 is DFQATT and CDR2 SNEGSKA (reference sequence). The CDR3 consists of 15 residues. V lost 0 bases, J lost 4 bases, and 16 bases lay in between. The DNA of the CDR3 is TGCAGTGCTAGAGATCGCGGAGGGTTTAGGTACGAGCAGTACTTC. It specifies CSARDRGGFRYEQYF.

This clonotype was counted a few times. The V gene is TRBV10-3, the J gene TRBJ2-5; 12 bases line up with TRBD1. The end of the DNA fits TRBJ2-4 better, so the J call may be wrong. Germline lookup yields CDR1 ENHRY and CDR2 SYGVKD. This CDR3 comprises 15 residues. In DNA, the CDR3 is TGTGCCATCAGTGGTGGGGACAGGGGGCTAGACATTCAGTACTTC. It codes for CAISGGDRGLDIQYF.